This T cell receptor (beta chain) was profiled in a study of T cell responses to AZD1222 COVID-19 vaccine. At the level of the study: Combined were second doses at about 4 or about 12 weeks. Study results and caveats: Among those given AZD1222, only five or six were seropositive at baseline. Nearly half of unique spike-specific TCRs reportedly avoided B.1.351 and B.1.1.7 mutated regions. Donors skewed white British and female; clonal diversity was possibly underestimated.

Using immunoSEQ multiplex PCR, the repertoire was profiled, and TCRdb retains in-frame clones only, with some absent. Found here are 120,000 or so clones, 88% of them singletons; the top ten hold 1.6%. As to this clone: The antigen remains unidentified. A junction boundary mismatches the germline segment, possibly from a read error.

This CDR3 is built from 11 residues. The germline gives CDR1 DFQATT, CDR2 SNEGSKA (reference sequence). The specimen comprised peripheral blood, sampled on day 0 of AZD1222 vaccination. The receptor was derived from an adult in good health. The chain couples TRBV20-1 to TRBJ2-1; the D call may be TRBD1 or TRBD2 (5 bases each). The CDR3 sequence is CSAIIGLAQVF. DNA of the CDR3: TGCAGTGCTATTATAGGTCTAGCACAGGTCTTC.